This T cell receptor beta chain appears in the sequencing data of a study of regulatory T cells in long-lasting Graves disease. Time point meaning: persistent/refractory GD, antithyroid drugs over 5 years with positive TRAb. After RNA was extracted from PBMCs, the TCR library was made from it. Concerning this clonotype itself: What it binds is not known.

Study-wide results and limits: Results may be inaccurate due to the small sample size. The study found TRBV28, TRBJ1-2 and TRBJ2-5 favored in persistent disease.

Researchers made TCR beta libraries by using iRepertoire HTBI primers and running Arm-PCR on CDR3 regions. TCRdb analysed the multiplex PCR reads with MiXCR anew, one entry per CDR3 protein. Of 500,000 to 700,000 distinct CDR3 sequences in the sample, 25% to 30% are singletons; the top ten hold around 42%. Germline loops: CDR1 LNHNV, CDR2 YYDKDF (reference sequence). Trimming removed 3 bases from V and 0 bases from J, with 9 bases in between. The CDR3 covers 15 residues. The TCR comes from a female donor with Graves disease. The V and J genes are TRBV15 and TRBJ1-5; D perhaps matches TRBD1 (6 bases). This specimen was peripheral blood mononuclear cells (PBMCs), taken when the disease was refractory, from a patient treated with antithyroid drugs. CDR3 DNA sequence: TGTGCCACCAGCAGGCCCAGGGGTAGCAATCAGCCCCAGCATTTT. This codes for CATSRPRGSNQPQHF.